Below, 28 T cell receptor beta chains from the same sample are listed, as sequenced in a study of blood T cells in healthy people across ages. Alongside a J-beta primer mix, a sample-barcoded 5' primer served in a second PCR lasting 7 to 11 cycles. Each CDR3 protein is one row after TCRdb ran MiXCR on the 5' RACE reads. The sample has just under 750,000 distinct CDR3 sequences, 22% seen once. Sequencing used blood. These receptors came from a man in his sixties or seventies in good health.

The chain recombines TRBV10-3 with TRBJ2-7, with TRBD1 matching 8 bases. The germline gives CDR1 ENHRY, CDR2 SYGVKD. Trimming took 5 bases from V and 4 from J; bases not matched to a gene: 7. This CDR3 region has 14 residues. The CDR3 nucleotides read TGTGCCATCAGTAGAGAGACAGGGGTTTACGAGCAGTACTTC. Translation gives CAISRETGVYEQYF.

The table lists this clonotype with a few counts. This chain uses TRBV20-1 with TRBJ2-3; no reliable D call. The CDR3 is 14 amino acids. Germline-derived CDR1 and CDR2 are DFQATT and SNEGSKA (reference sequence). V was shortened by 3 bases and J by 4 bases, with 14 bases between the two germline ends. CDR3 sequence: CSARVDPTPDTQYF. CDR3 sequence (DNA): TGCAGTGCTAGGGTCGATCCCACCCCAGATACGCAGTATTTT.

About this clonotype itself: At one end the junction does not follow the germline gene, possibly because of a read error. This chain links TRBV5-1 with TRBJ1-2; D gene uncertain. The CDR3 spans 14 residues. CDR1 is SGHRS, CDR2 YFSETQ, per germline. CDR3 region: CASSPTVGNYGHTF. The CDR3 DNA reads as TGCGCCAGCAGCCCGACCGTAGGGAACTATGGCCACACCTTC.

The genes are TRBV7-7 and TRBJ2-5; no clear D gene. V dropped 5 bases and J dropped 4 bases, with 11 bases sitting between them. This CDR3 comprises 13 residues. In germline, CDR1 is SSHAT, CDR2 FNYEAQ (reference sequence). The CDR3 region is CASSPWIRETQYF. CDR3 in DNA: TGTGCCAGCAGCCCATGGATTCGAGAGACCCAGTACTTC.

The table lists this clonotype with a few counts. The chain uses TRBV6-5 and TRBJ1-6; 7 bases are a match to TRBD1. V was pared by 0 bases and J by 9 bases, with 8 bases of the junction left unmatched. Germline lookup yields CDR1 MNHEY and CDR2 SVGAGI. The CDR3 totals 16 residues. CDR3 loop: CASSYSATGKSSPLHF. CDR3 DNA: TGTGCCAGCAGTTACTCCGCGACAGGGAAGTCTTCACCCCTCCACTTT.

This clonotype was observed a handful of times. This chain links TRBV6-6 with TRBJ2-2; 8 nucleotides align to TRBD2. The CDR3 runs to 17 residues. Germline values: CDR1 MNHNY, CDR2 SVGAGI (reference sequence). V gave up 1 base and J gave up 9 bases; unmatched junction bases: 13. CDR3 sequence: CASSYYVGGVTAWELFF. The DNA for the CDR3 is TGTGCCAGCAGTTACTACGTCGGGGGGGTAACTGCGTGGGAGCTGTTTTTT.

This sequence joins TRBV6-5 and TRBJ2-1, with D hard to call. This CDR3 contains 15 residues. The germline V and J ends were trimmed by 5 bases and 4 bases, with 15 bases remaining between them. In germline, CDR1 is MNHEY, CDR2 SVGAGI. The CDR3 here is CASSLGGLVYNEQFF. The CDR3 DNA follows: TGTGCCAGCAGTCTCGGTGGGCTAGTGTACAATGAGCAGTTCTTC.

There are many counts of this clonotype. V and J are TRBV5-6 and TRBJ2-3; TRBD1 matches at 12 bases. V lost 4 bases, J lost 4 bases, and 7 bases stayed unmatched. The CDR3 is made up of 16 amino acids. Germline values: CDR1 SGHDT, CDR2 YYEEEE. The CDR3 region is CASSVPGQGAPDTQYF. The CDR3 DNA is TGTGCCAGCAGCGTTCCGGGACAGGGGGCCCCAGATACGCAGTATTTT.

In DNA form, the CDR3 reads TGTGCCAGCAGCCCCGGGACTAGCGGGAGCAATGAGCAGTTCTTC. Its protein is CASSPGTSGSNEQFF. The rearrangement links TRBV11-2 to TRBJ2-1; 14 bases align to TRBD2. Germline CDR1 SGHAT, CDR2 FQNNGV. The CDR3 covers 15 residues. Losses at the gene ends were 5 bases for V and 6 bases for J; bases not matched to a gene: 3.

This clonotype was seen a handful of times. J is TRBJ1-2 and V is TRBV29-1, with TRBD1 matching 7 bases. This CDR3 region has 11 residues. V was clipped by 5 bases and J by 8 bases; unmatched bases: 5. Germline CDR1 is SQVTM and CDR2 is ANQGSEA. CDR3: CSVKGADGYTF. The CDR3 DNA reads TGCAGCGTTAAGGGGGCCGACGGCTACACCTTC. The whole variable domain, remainder taken from reference TRBV29-1 and TRBJ1-2, is SAVISQKPSRDICQRGTSLTIQCQVDSQVTMMFWYRQQPGQSLTLIATANQGSEATYESGFVIDKFPISRPNLTFSTLTVSNMSPEDSSIYLCSVKGADGYTFGSGTRLTVV.

V is TRBV20-1 and J is TRBJ2-1, with a tentative D call TRBD1 (6 bases). Germline V gene sequence: CDR1 DFQATT, CDR2 SNEGSKA (reference sequence). Trimming took off 1 base at V and 7 bases at J, with 11 bases between the two ends. The CDR3 totals 13 residues. The CDR3, as DNA: TGCAGTGCTAGAGTTCACAGGGAAAATGAGCAGTTCTTC. Protein product: CSARVHRENEQFF.

This chain uses TRBV5-1 with TRBJ1-5, with 7 positions matching TRBD1. Trimming cost V 4 bases and J 6 bases; bases outside gene matches: 10. This CDR3 spans 15 amino acids. CDR1 is SGHRS, CDR2 YFSETQ, per germline. This CDR3 is CASSPGTARGQPQHF. As DNA, the CDR3 is TGCGCCAGCAGCCCTGGGACAGCGCGGGGTCAGCCCCAGCATTTT.

CDR3 sequence reads: CASSLAGSRSYNEQFF. Written as DNA, the CDR3 is TGTGCCAGTAGTCTGGCGGGAAGCAGGTCCTACAATGAGCAGTTCTTC. V gene TRBV19 combines with J gene TRBJ2-1; D may be TRBD2 (6 bases). Trimming cost V 5 bases and J 1 base, with 15 bases left between them. This CDR3 has 16 residues. Germline CDR1 is LNHDA and CDR2 is SQIVND (reference sequence).

This clonotype was counted at least ten times. This sequence joins TRBV20-1 and TRBJ2-7, with no clear D. Germline-derived CDR1 and CDR2 are DFQATT and SNEGSKA (reference sequence). This CDR3 comprises 13 residues. The CDR3 protein is CSARGLNPYEQYV. For the CDR3, the DNA is TGCAGTGCGAGAGGCCTCAATCCCTACGAGCAGTACGTC.

This clonotype was seen repeatedly, ten times or more. This chain links TRBV24-1 with TRBJ2-1, with 9 bases identical to TRBD2. Germline CDR1 KGHDR, CDR2 SFDVKD. V lost 3 bases, J lost 3 bases, and 8 bases stayed unmatched. The CDR3 sequence is 17 residues long. CDR3 DNA: TGTGCCACCAGTGATAGACTAGCGGTAGGGATCTACAATGAGCAGTTCTTC. Encoded protein: CATSDRLAVGIYNEQFF.

The chain combines TRBV5-6 with TRBJ2-2; D is unresolved. Per the germline V gene, CDR1 is SGHDT and CDR2 is YYEEEE. The CDR3 extends over 15 amino acids. Between the trimmed V and J ends, which lost 0 bases and 5 bases, there was a span of 11 bases. In DNA form, the CDR3 reads TGTGCCAGCAGCTTGGTAGGGTTTCCAACCGGGGAGCTGTTTTTT. Its protein product is CASSLVGFPTGELFF. Complete variable domain (other parts from reference TRBV5-6 and TRBJ2-2): DAGVTQSPTHLIKTRGQQVTLRCSPKSGHDTVSWYQQALGQGPQFIFQYYEEEERQRGNFPDRFSGHQFPNYSSELNVNALLLGDSALYLCASSLVGFPTGELFFGEGSRLTVL.

The J gene is TRBJ2-7, the V gene TRBV7-3; TRBD2 is a possible D gene (5 bases). This CDR3 has 10 amino acids. CDR1 is SGHTA, CDR2 FQGTGA, per germline. The V and J ends lost 10 bases and 3 bases respectively, with 7 bases between them. The CDR3 bases are TGTGCCAACGGAGGCTACGAGCAGTACGTC. This encodes CANGGYEQYV.

This clonotype was seen a few times. The chain recombines TRBV4-2 with TRBJ2-5; TRBD1 might be the D (6 bases). The CDR3 has 13 residues. In germline, CDR1 is LGHNA, CDR2 YNFKEQ. Trimming took 6 bases from V and 3 from J, leaving 11 bases between them. The CDR3 reads CASSSSGEETQYF. The CDR3 bases are TGTGCCAGCAGTTCCTCAGGGGAAGAGACCCAGTACTTC.

The genes are TRBV25-1 and TRBJ2-1, with 9 nucleotides matching TRBD2. CDR1 and CDR2 from the germline V gene are MGHDK and SYGVNS. The J segment lost 0 bases and the V segment lost 6 bases, leaving 6 bases of the junction unmatched. The CDR3 sequence is 16 residues long. CDR3 in amino acids: CASRGLARSSYNEQFF. The DNA for the CDR3 is TGTGCCAGCAGGGGACTAGCACGGAGCTCCTACAATGAGCAGTTCTTC.

The rearrangement links TRBV7-9 to TRBJ2-5; D unresolved. The CDR3 runs to 14 residues. Germline loops: CDR1 SEHNR, CDR2 FQNEAQ (reference sequence). V was shortened by 4 bases and J by 5 bases, with 14 bases between the two germline ends. The CDR3 nucleotides are TGTGCCAGCAGCTCCGGACGAGAAGCGGAGACCCAGTACTTC. Its translation is CASSSGREAETQYF.

This clonotype has only a few counts. The chain couples TRBV6-6 to TRBJ1-1; D not resolved. CDR1 MNHNY and CDR2 SVGAGI come from the germline V gene (reference sequence). The CDR3 covers 13 residues. V dropped 4 bases and J dropped 3 bases, with 9 bases sitting between them. This CDR3 is CASSSTSHTEAFF. For the CDR3, the DNA is TGTGCCAGCAGTTCAACTAGCCACACTGAAGCTTTCTTT.

This clonotype was counted between two and nine times. The rearrangement links TRBV7-2 to TRBJ1-5; weak D call: TRBD1 (5 bases). Per the germline V gene, CDR1 is SGHTA and CDR2 is FQGNSA. V was clipped by 5 bases and J by 7 bases, with 15 bases between them. This CDR3 has 14 residues. CDR3 region: CASSLGTPGQPQHF. As DNA, the CDR3 is TGTGCCAGCAGCCTCGGGACCCCCGGGCAGCCCCAGCATTTT. Based on the CDR3 plus reference TRBV7-2 and TRBJ1-5, the full variable domain is GAGVSQSPSNKVTEKGKDVELRCDPISGHTALYWYRQSLGQGLEFLIYFQGNSAPDKSGLPSDRFSAERTGGSVSTLTIQRTQQEDSAVYLCASSLGTPGQPQHFGDGTRLSIL.

This clonotype was seen a few times. The chain couples TRBV24-1 to TRBJ2-3, with unresolved D. The CDR3 loop spans 15 amino acids. The ends were cut back, 1 base at V and 3 bases at J, with 10 bases in the middle. CDR1 is KGHDR and CDR2 is SFDVKD in the germline V gene. CDR3 protein: CATSDFGRGTDTQYF. In DNA, the CDR3 is TGTGCCACCAGTGATTTCGGTCGCGGTACAGATACGCAGTATTTT.

The chain uses TRBV7-2 and TRBJ2-6; D remains unclear. Per the germline V gene, CDR1 is SGHTA and CDR2 is FQGNSA. The CDR3 is made up of 16 amino acids. Trimming took off 0 bases at V and 0 bases at J, with 6 bases between the two ends. For the CDR3, the DNA is TGTGCCAGCAGCTTAGCGGCAGGCTCTGGGGCCAACGTCCTGACTTTC. It encodes CASSLAAGSGANVLTF.

This rearrangement joins TRBV2 to TRBJ1-4, with TRBD1 matching 9 bases. The V segment lost 6 bases and the J segment 7 bases; nucleotides outside the gene matches: 9. CDR3 length: 15 amino acids. In germline, CDR1 is SNHLY, CDR2 FYNNEI. The DNA for the CDR3 is TGTGCCAGCAGGAAAAACAGGGGGCGATCTGAAAAACTGTTTTTT. Translation: CASRKNRGRSEKLFF.

This chain joins TRBV5-1 and TRBJ2-1; TRBD2 is a possible D gene (6 bases). V lost 4 bases and J lost 9, with 14 bases in between. The CDR3 runs to 13 residues. Germline lookup yields CDR1 SGHRS and CDR2 YFSETQ. CDR3 sequence reads: CASSIGGAREQFF. In DNA, the CDR3 is TGCGCCAGCAGCATTGGAGGGGCTCGTGAGCAGTTCTTC.

CDR3 residues: CASSPWTFSGANVLTF. The CDR3 DNA reads as TGTGCCAGCAGCCCCTGGACATTCTCTGGGGCCAACGTCCTGACTTTC. The rearrangement uses TRBV3-1 and TRBJ2-6; the D gene is possibly TRBD1 (5 bases). This CDR3 is built from 16 residues. Trimming shortened V by 4 bases and J by 0 bases, and 10 bases separated the two germline ends. The germline CDR1 and CDR2 sequences are LGHDT and YNNKEL (reference sequence).

This chain uses TRBV9 with TRBJ2-1; 12 bases match TRBD2. The CDR3 has 18 residues. The germline CDR1 and CDR2 sequences are SGDLS and YYNGEE. With 4 bases clipped from V and 4 bases from J, the junction kept 12 bases outside the gene matches. CDR3 region: CASSPRLAGGPGYNEQFF. The CDR3, as DNA: TGTGCCAGCAGCCCACGCCTAGCGGGGGGGCCCGGGTACAATGAGCAGTTCTTC.